Listed below are T cell receptor beta chains from one sample, sequenced in a study of cytomegalovirus exposure and HLA in healthy donors. Clones were sequenced by immunoSEQ multiplex PCR, and TCRdb holds only the in-frame ones, with some missing. The data show about 110,000 clones, about 76% seen once. Sequenced input: PBMCs. The receptors shown here come from a man aged 35 to 55 in good health and CMV-seronegative. CDR3s include the opening cysteine and the closing phenylalanine or tryptophan. The D gene is left open where the match is weak. Only some rows state a clone size, as once, few, many or a class for expanded clones.

d_gene | j_gene | abundance | v_gene | len | CDR3aa | CDR3nt
TRBD1 | TRBJ1-5 | few | TRBV7-8 | 15 | CASSDRDSRNQPQHF | TGTGCCAGCAGCGACCGGGACAGTCGCAATCAGCCCCAGCATTTT
TRBD1 | TRBJ1-2 | . | TRBV7-9 | 15 | CASSLVRETGYLRTF | TGTGCCAGCAGCTTAGTGAGGGAGACAGGGTATCTAAGGACCTTC
. | TRBJ1-1 | . | TRBV28 | 14 | CASSLPQENTEAFF | TGTGCCAGCAGTTTACCCCAGGAGAACACTGAAGCTTTCTTT
. | TRBJ2-2 | . | TRBV29-1 | 12 | CSVVLNTGELFF | TGCAGCGTTGTACTAAACACCGGGGAGCTGTTTTTT
TRBD1 | TRBJ2-2 | . | TRBV5-1 | 22 | CASSLKRGLGQAAERNTGELFF | TGCGCCAGCAGCTTGAAACGAGGTCTTGGACAGGCGGCCGAAAGAAACACCGGGGAGCTGTTTTTT
. | TRBJ2-4 | once | TRBV29-1 | 14 | CSVEDRLRKDIQYF | TGCAGCGTTGAAGACAGGCTCCGTAAAGACATTCAGTACTTC
TRBD1 | TRBJ1-2 | . | TRBV15 | 19 | CATSRDDGTGTGALYGYTF | TGTGCCACCAGCAGAGATGACGGCACCGGGACAGGGGCCCTCTATGGCTACACCTTC
TRBD1 | TRBJ1-5 | . | TRBV6-1 | 18 | CASSEALPGQSSNQPQHF | TGTGCCAGCAGTGAAGCGCTTCCGGGACAGAGTAGCAATCAGCCCCAGCATTTT
. | TRBJ2-3 | . | TRBV5-6 | 11 | CASRHGDTQYF | TGTGCCAGCCGGCACGGGGATACGCAGTATTTT
. | TRBJ2-2 | few | TRBV6-5 | 13 | CASSPGTDGELFF | TGTGCCAGCAGTCCTGGGACTGACGGGGAGCTGTTTTTT
. | TRBJ1-1 | . | TRBV4-3 | 16 | CASSQDRGHLYTEAFF | TGCGCCAGCAGCCAAGATAGGGGACACTTGTACACTGAAGCTTTCTTT
. | TRBJ2-5 | . | TRBV5-1 | 12 | CASSLEGVVQYF | TGCGCCAGCAGCTTGGAGGGGGTGGTCCAGTACTTC
. | TRBJ2-3 | . | TRBV7-2 | 14 | CATARGDITDTQYF | TGTGCCACCGCCCGGGGGGACATCACAGATACGCAGTATTTT
TRBD1 | TRBJ1-1 | . | TRBV29-1 | 14 | CSVVGQGGDTEAFF | TGCAGCGTTGTGGGACAGGGAGGGGACACTGAAGCTTTCTTT
. | TRBJ2-7 | . | TRBV10-3 | 17 | CAISGTRGGQKGYEQYF | TGTGCCATCAGTGGGACCCGGGGGGGACAGAAGGGGTACGAGCAGTACTTC
TRBD1 | TRBJ2-5 | . | TRBV10-3 | 16 | CAISSANRGPQETQYF | TGTGCCATCAGTTCGGCCAACAGGGGTCCCCAAGAGACCCAGTACTTC
. | TRBJ2-7 | . | TRBV5-1 | 14 | CASSLGGQVPEQYF | TGCGCCAGCAGCTTGGGAGGGCAGGTACCCGAGCAGTACTTC
. | TRBJ2-1 | . | TRBV9 | 15 | CASSVAPTRSNEQFF | TGTGCCAGCAGCGTAGCCCCGACTAGATCAAATGAGCAGTTCTTC
. | TRBJ1-1 | . | TRBV6-1 | 14 | CASSEPGSYTEAFF | TGTGCCAGCAGCGAACCGGGAAGTTACACTGAAGCTTTCTTC
. | TRBJ1-3 | . | TRBV14 | 15 | CASSQVGHSGNTIYF | TGTGCCAGCAGCCAGGTCGGTCACAGTGGAAACACCATATATTTT
TRBD2 | TRBJ2-7 | . | TRBV9 | 12 | CASSKGAGEQYF | TGTGCCAGCAGCAAAGGGGCGGGGGAACAGTACTTC
. | TRBJ1-1 | . | TRBV10-3 | 14 | CAISGQGLNTEAFF | TGTGCCATCAGTGGCCAGGGGTTGAACACTGAAGCTTTCTTT
TRBD1 | TRBJ2-3 | . | TRBV18 | 16 | CASSPDRGRETDTQYF | TGTGCCAGCTCACCAGACAGGGGGAGAGAGACAGATACGCAGTATTTT
. | TRBJ1-5 | once | TRBV4-1 | 16 | CASSQEAGYSNQPQHF | TGCGCCAGCAGCCAAGAGGCGGGCTATAGCAATCAGCCCCAGCATTTT